These 14 T cell receptor beta chains were all obtained from the same sample, sequenced in a study of spatial heterogeneity in lung cancer. TCRdb processed the 5' RACE reads anew with MiXCR; each CDR3 protein has one entry. Counted here are under 100,000 distinct CDR3 sequences, approximately 8.6% occurring once; the ten biggest clones make up 6.9%. Described time point: sample taken at primary tumor resection. Without sorting, whole RNA was sequenced from tumor, nontumor lung or frozen PBMC. The sample was PBMCs, taken at surgery. These receptors came from a male donor with early-stage non-small cell lung cancer.

This clonotype has only a few counts. The genes are TRBV27 and TRBJ1-2, with D uncertain. The CDR3 sequence is 13 residues long. Trimming left V 2 bases short and J 5 bases short, with 9 bases between. Germline CDR1 MNHEY, CDR2 SMNVEV (reference sequence). This chain's CDR3 is CASSLGGGYGYTF. CDR3 DNA: TGTGCCAGCAGTTTAGGAGGCGGTTATGGCTACACCTTC.

Many counts were recorded for this clonotype. The J gene is TRBJ2-3, the V gene TRBV29-1; a possible D gene is TRBD2 (6 bases). The length of the CDR3 is 14 residues. CDR1 and CDR2 (germline): SQVTM, ANQGSEA. Trimming stripped 7 bases from V and 0 bases from J, with 14 bases between. In DNA, the CDR3 is TGCAGCGCCCGTGGGGGGATAAGCACAGATACGCAGTATTTT. It is translated as CSARGGISTDTQYF.

The rearrangement joins TRBV28 to TRBJ2-3, with a possible D match to TRBD2 (6 bases). Trimming took off 7 bases at V and 1 base at J, with 12 bases between the two ends. The CDR3 runs 14 residues. Germline CDR1 reads MDHEN; CDR2 reads SYDVKM. CDR3 nucleotide sequence: TGTGCCAGCACCTCGGGCGGGGGCACAGATACGCAGTATTTT. Translating gives CASTSGGGTDTQYF.

Many counts were recorded for this clonotype. This chain connects TRBV29-1 to TRBJ2-2, with D perhaps being TRBD1 or TRBD2 (5 bases each). In germline, CDR1 is SQVTM, CDR2 ANQGSEA. Trimming stripped 5 bases from V and 7 bases from J, with 11 bases between. The CDR3 is 12 residues long. This CDR3 reads CSVLGDSGELFF. CDR3 nucleotides: TGCAGCGTTCTGGGGGATAGCGGGGAGCTGTTTTTT.

This clonotype has more than one count but fewer than ten. The V call is TRBV2, the J call TRBJ2-7; no definite D call. Germline V CDR1 and CDR2: SNHLY, FYNNEI. The CDR3 has 12 amino acids. V dropped 3 bases and J dropped 6 bases, with 9 bases sitting between them. The CDR3 DNA reads TGTGCCAGCAGTGAGTACGTCGGCGAGCAGTACTTC. This codes for CASSEYVGEQYF. The entire variable domain, with the rest obtained from reference TRBV2 and TRBJ2-7, is as follows: EPEVTQTPSHQVTQMGQEVILRCVPISNHLYFYWYRQILGQKVEFLVSFYNNEISEKSEIFDDQFSVERPDGSNFTLKIRSTKLEDSAMYFCASSEYVGEQYFGPGTRLTVT.

This clonotype was recorded at least ten times. This chain links TRBV28 with TRBJ2-3, with D hard to call. Germline CDR1 and CDR2: MDHEN and SYDVKM. The CDR3 loop spans 12 amino acids. Trimming removed 5 bases at V and 2 bases at J, with 5 bases between. CDR3 sequence (DNA): TGTGCCAGCAGTCCGGTCACAGATACGCAGTATTTT. Encoded protein: CASSPVTDTQYF.

Many counts were recorded for this clonotype. This rearrangement joins TRBV29-1 to TRBJ2-7; 9 positions match TRBD2. The V gene end was trimmed by 1 base and the J gene end by 5 bases; junction bases not matched to a gene: 15. Per germline, CDR1 SQVTM and CDR2 ANQGSEA. This CDR3 has 17 residues. Here the CDR3 DNA reads TGCAGCGTTGAAGGTCCTAGCGGGAACCCGGGTGGGGACGAGCAGTACTTC. Amino acids: CSVEGPSGNPGGDEQYF.

The gene calls are TRBV29-1 and TRBJ1-1; tentative D call: TRBD1 (5 bases). Trimming removed 3 bases at V and 5 bases at J, with 10 bases between. The CDR3 contains 12 residues. Germline-derived CDR1 and CDR2 are SQVTM and ANQGSEA. The CDR3, as DNA: TGCAGCGTTGAGAGGGGCGAAACTGAAGCTTTCTTT. It is translated as CSVERGETEAFF.

The CDR3 DNA reads TGCGCCAACGTGATTGGGACGGTTCGGGCAAACACCATATATTTT. Protein product: CANVIGTVRANTIYF. V is TRBV5-1 and J is TRBJ1-3; maybe TRBD1 (5 bases). Trimming shortened V by 9 bases and J by 6 bases, and 22 bases separated the two germline ends. Germline V gene lookup returns CDR1 SGHRS and CDR2 YFSETQ. The CDR3 runs to 15 residues.

This rearrangement joins TRBV15 to TRBJ1-5, with a tentative D call TRBD1 (6 bases). Trimming removed 9 bases at V and 7 bases at J, with 31 bases between. The CDR3 is 18 residues long. CDR1 and CDR2 from the germline V gene are LNHNV and YYDKDF (reference sequence). The CDR3 region has the DNA TGTGCCACGTCCCTTTCCTTGATCGGGGGGGCCAGTCGCCAGCCCCAGCATTTT. This codes for CATSLSLIGGASRQPQHF. The variable domain in full, completed from reference TRBV15 and TRBJ1-5, reads DAMVIQNPRYQVTQFGKPVTLSCSQTLNHNVMYWYQQKSSQAPKLLFHYYDKDFNNEADTPDNFQSRRPNTSFCFLDIRSPGLGDTAMYLCATSLSLIGGASRQPQHFGDGTRLSIL.

This chain links TRBV18 with TRBJ2-1; TRBD2 matches 9 bases. The CDR3 runs 15 residues. Trimming removed 3 bases from V and 2 bases from J; junction bases left unmatched: 2. CDR1 and CDR2 (germline): KGHSH, LQKENI. CDR3 in DNA: TGTGCCAGCTCACCGCTAGCGGGAACCTACAATGAGCAGTTCTTC. Amino acid sequence: CASSPLAGTYNEQFF.

The rearrangement joins TRBV7-6 to TRBJ1-5; D gene unclear. This CDR3 has 17 amino acids. Trimming removed 4 bases at V and 1 base at J, with 17 bases between. CDR1 is SGHVS and CDR2 is FNYEAQ in the germline V gene. The CDR3 region is CASSSYLSGYSNQPQHF. DNA of the CDR3: TGTGCCAGCAGCTCCTACCTCTCCGGGTACAGCAATCAGCCCCAGCATTTT.

This clonotype was recorded a few times. The chain joins TRBV25-1 to TRBJ1-3, with D unresolved. This CDR3 contains 15 residues. Trimming pared 0 bases from V and 2 bases from J, leaving 8 bases between. The germline V gene has CDR1 MGHDK and CDR2 SYGVNS. The CDR3 reads CASSEYQVAGNTIYF. CDR3 bases: TGTGCCAGCAGTGAATATCAAGTGGCTGGAAACACCATATATTTT.

This clonotype was counted ten times or more. CDR3 region: CASSLDLIINEQFF. As DNA, the CDR3 is TGTGCCAGCAGCCTGGACCTTATAATCAATGAGCAGTTCTTC. The V call is TRBV28, the J call TRBJ2-1; D remains ambiguous. V was shortened by 6 bases and J by 6 bases, with 15 bases between the two germline ends. The CDR3 loop spans 14 amino acids. From germline, CDR1 is MDHEN and CDR2 SYDVKM.